This TCR beta chain came from a study of T-cell memory formation after mild COVID-19. TCRalpha and TCRbeta libraries used 5'RACE with constant-segment primers and UMIs. TCRdb re-derived calls from the 5' RACE reads in MiXCR, one entry per CDR3 protein. The sample includes 300,000 to 350,000 distinct CDR3 sequences, 13% to 15% of them seen just once. About this clonotype: Antigen specificity is unknown.

V was pared by 4 bases and J by 1 base, with 2 bases of the junction left unmatched. The CDR3 sequence is 16 residues long. Germline CDR1 and CDR2: SGHRS and YFSETQ. Study results and limitations: Confirmation of SARS-CoV-2 specificity was lacking for second-wave clones peaking day 37. Memory cells collected pre-infection included some clones that later responded, suggesting cross-reactive memory joined. Clones shrinking from day 15 to 85 showed even CD4/CD8 mixes; later expanders tilted CD4+.

What was sequenced was PBMCs or a T cell subset sorted from them (not recorded which). This TCR derives from a man aged 18 to 29 who had mild COVID-19 (a few samples of this study predate the infection). Cell type and time point are not known. V is TRBV5-1 and J is TRBJ2-3; TRBD2 aligns across 14 bases. CDR3 nucleotides: TGCGCCAGCAGCGGGACTAGCGGGGGACGCACAGATACGCAGTATTTT. Translated: CASSGTSGGRTDTQYF.